These T cell receptor beta chains were read from a single sample in a study of response to subunit inactivated influenza vaccine. MiXCR was run by TCRdb on the RT-PCR reads, yielding one entry per CDR3 protein. The sample has 500,000 or so distinct CDR3 sequences; 15% to 20% are singletons. The sample here was CD4+ T cells sorted from PBMCs, taken roughly 24 months after vaccination. These receptors were obtained from a man between 50 and 75 years old who received an inactivated influenza vaccine. CDR3s include the opening cysteine and the closing phenylalanine or tryptophan. The order of the fields is J gene, V gene, clone size, D gene, CDR3 DNA, CDR3 protein. D genes are given only for firm matches. The size field is filled for only some rows; it gives once, few, many or a size class.

j_call: TRBJ2-1; v_call: TRBV23-1; clone_size: few; d_call: TRBD1; cdr3_nt: TGCGCCAGCAACACTCCGGGACAGGTGTACAATGAGCAGTTCTTC; cdr3_aa: CASNTPGQVYNEQFF
j_call: TRBJ2-3; v_call: TRBV15; clone_size: .; d_call: .; cdr3_nt: TGTGCCACTTCCAGGGGTGTTTCGGGTGATCAGCCCCAGTATTTT; cdr3_aa: CATSRGVSGDQPQYF
j_call: TRBJ2-3; v_call: TRBV29-1; clone_size: many; d_call: TRBD1; cdr3_nt: TGCAGCGTCGGGACAGGAACCACAGATACGCAGTATTTT; cdr3_aa: CSVGTGTTDTQYF
j_call: TRBJ2-1; v_call: TRBV18; clone_size: few; d_call: TRBD1; cdr3_nt: TGTGCCAGCTCACCACCGGGACAGGGGATATACAATGAGCAGTTCTTC; cdr3_aa: CASSPPGQGIYNEQFF
j_call: TRBJ2-1; v_call: TRBV11-2; clone_size: .; d_call: TRBD2; cdr3_nt: TGTGCCAGCAGATCAACTAGCGGGGCCTCCTACAATGAGCAGTTCTTC; cdr3_aa: CASRSTSGASYNEQFF
j_call: TRBJ1-5; v_call: TRBV20-1; clone_size: few; d_call: TRBD1; cdr3_nt: TGCAGTGCTTTGGACAGGGGCTTCAATCAGCCCCAGCATTTT; cdr3_aa: CSALDRGFNQPQHF
j_call: TRBJ1-2; v_call: TRBV30; clone_size: few; d_call: .; cdr3_nt: TGTGCCTGGAGTCCCCGGGGGGGGTGGAACTATGGCTACACCTTC; cdr3_aa: CAWSPRGGWNYGYTF
j_call: TRBJ2-5; v_call: TRBV11-2; clone_size: few; d_call: TRBD2; cdr3_nt: TGTGCCAGCAGCTTGGTGCTAGCGGGAGGAGGGGAGACCCAGTACTTC; cdr3_aa: CASSLVLAGGGETQYF
j_call: TRBJ1-2; v_call: TRBV7-2; clone_size: .; d_call: .; cdr3_nt: TGTGCCAGCAGCTTAGAGTTCAGGAGGGATGGCTACACCTTC; cdr3_aa: CASSLEFRRDGYTF
j_call: TRBJ2-4; v_call: TRBV2; clone_size: .; d_call: .; cdr3_nt: TGTGCCAGCAGTGACGGTCCGGTGGATGGTATTCAGTACTTC; cdr3_aa: CASSDGPVDGIQYF
j_call: TRBJ1-1; v_call: TRBV10-3; clone_size: .; d_call: .; cdr3_nt: TGTGCCATCATGGGGGGCAACCCAGCCGGGAACACTGAAGCTTTCTTT; cdr3_aa: CAIMGGNPAGNTEAFF
j_call: TRBJ2-1; v_call: TRBV20-1; clone_size: few; d_call: .; cdr3_nt: TGCAGTGCTAGAAGGGGGGGGGTTTACAATGAGCAGTTCTTC; cdr3_aa: CSARRGGVYNEQFF
j_call: TRBJ1-1; v_call: TRBV12-3/TRBV12-4; clone_size: .; d_call: .; cdr3_nt: TGTGCCAGCAGGCGCCGGAGTGGGCAGGACACTGAAGCTTTCTTT; cdr3_aa: CASRRRSGQDTEAFF
j_call: TRBJ1-6; v_call: TRBV5-1; clone_size: many; d_call: TRBD1; cdr3_nt: TGCGCCAGCAGCTTACAGGGACAGCGGAATTCACCCCTCCACTTT; cdr3_aa: CASSLQGQRNSPLHF
j_call: TRBJ2-3; v_call: TRBV6-1; clone_size: few; d_call: .; cdr3_nt: TGTGCCAGCAGTGGAGAGGGAGGTGGCACAGATACGCAGTATTTT; cdr3_aa: CASSGEGGGTDTQYF
j_call: TRBJ2-1; v_call: TRBV23-1; clone_size: many; d_call: .; cdr3_nt: TGCGCCAGCAGTCGCCTCATAAGGACGGCAAGCTCCTACAATGAGCAGTTCTTC; cdr3_aa: CASSRLIRTASSYNEQFF
j_call: TRBJ2-7; v_call: TRBV2; clone_size: few; d_call: TRBD1; cdr3_nt: TGTGCCAGCAACATTGACAGGGCCTCCTACGAGCAGTACTTC; cdr3_aa: CASNIDRASYEQYF
j_call: TRBJ2-7; v_call: TRBV20-1; clone_size: many; d_call: TRBD1; cdr3_nt: TGCAGTGCTATCGGCGACAGGGGCTACGAGCAGTACTTC; cdr3_aa: CSAIGDRGYEQYF
j_call: TRBJ2-3; v_call: TRBV4-3; clone_size: few; d_call: TRBD2; cdr3_nt: TGCGCCAGCAGCCAAACTAGCGGGGGGGGAGGTAGCACAGATACGCAGTATTTT; cdr3_aa: CASSQTSGGGGSTDTQYF
j_call: TRBJ2-1; v_call: TRBV7-2; clone_size: .; d_call: TRBD2; cdr3_nt: TGTGCCAGCAGTAGACAACTAGCGGGAGATCGGGATGAGCAGTTCTTC; cdr3_aa: CASSRQLAGDRDEQFF
j_call: TRBJ1-5; v_call: TRBV3-1; clone_size: few; d_call: .; cdr3_nt: TGTGCCAGCAGCCAGGCAGGGGCCCATCAGCCCCAGCATTTT; cdr3_aa: CASSQAGAHQPQHF
j_call: TRBJ1-2; v_call: TRBV12-3/TRBV12-4; clone_size: few; d_call: TRBD1; cdr3_nt: TGTGCCAGCAGTACCCGCAGGGGGACAAACTATGGCTACACCTTC; cdr3_aa: CASSTRRGTNYGYTF
j_call: TRBJ1-1; v_call: TRBV29-1; clone_size: few; d_call: .; cdr3_nt: TGCAGCCTTCGAGACAAAGTGAACACTGAAGCTTTCTTT; cdr3_aa: CSLRDKVNTEAFF
j_call: TRBJ1-6; v_call: TRBV20-1; clone_size: .; d_call: TRBD1; cdr3_nt: TGCAGTGCTAGTGATCAGGGGGGCGGCCATAATTCACCCCTCCACTTT; cdr3_aa: CSASDQGGGHNSPLHF
j_call: TRBJ2-1; v_call: TRBV3-1; clone_size: .; d_call: .; cdr3_nt: TGTGCCAGCAGCCAAGGTTATGCGCAGTTCTTC; cdr3_aa: CASSQGYAQFF
j_call: TRBJ2-7; v_call: TRBV4-2; clone_size: few; d_call: TRBD1; cdr3_nt: TGTGCCAGCAGCCGGGAACGGACAGGATCCTACTACGAGCAGTACTTC; cdr3_aa: CASSRERTGSYYEQYF
j_call: TRBJ2-5; v_call: TRBV7-8; clone_size: .; d_call: TRBD1; cdr3_nt: TGTGCCAGCAGCCACGGACAGGGGGGTCGAGAGACCCAGTACTTC; cdr3_aa: CASSHGQGGRETQYF
j_call: TRBJ2-3; v_call: TRBV5-1; clone_size: many; d_call: .; cdr3_nt: TGCGCCAGCAGCCCCGAGGCCCAACCCACAGATACGCAGTATTTT; cdr3_aa: CASSPEAQPTDTQYF
j_call: TRBJ2-7; v_call: TRBV5-1; clone_size: many; d_call: .; cdr3_nt: TGCGCCAGCAGCTTGGGGGGGAACTACTACGAGCAGTACTTC; cdr3_aa: CASSLGGNYYEQYF
j_call: TRBJ2-1; v_call: TRBV11-1; clone_size: .; d_call: TRBD2; cdr3_nt: TGTGCCAGCAGCAATCTAGCGGGAGTATCCAGCTCCTACAATGAGCAGTTCTTC; cdr3_aa: CASSNLAGVSSSYNEQFF
j_call: TRBJ2-3; v_call: TRBV20-1; clone_size: .; d_call: TRBD2; cdr3_nt: TGCAGTGCTAGAAAACTAGCGACCAACACAGATACGCAGTATTTT; cdr3_aa: CSARKLATNTDTQYF
j_call: TRBJ2-4; v_call: TRBV4-2; clone_size: once; d_call: TRBD1; cdr3_nt: TGTGCCAGCAGCGGACAGGGGTGGGGGATTCAGTACTTC; cdr3_aa: CASSGQGWGIQYF
j_call: TRBJ2-2; v_call: TRBV7-9; clone_size: .; d_call: .; cdr3_nt: TGTGCCAGCAGCCCCGTATTTGCCCAGAACACCGGGGAGCTGTTTTTT; cdr3_aa: CASSPVFAQNTGELFF
j_call: TRBJ1-2; v_call: TRBV7-2; clone_size: few; d_call: .; cdr3_nt: TGTGCCAGCAGCCCCGTCCCGCGCGCAGCGATTACCTATGGCTACACCTTC; cdr3_aa: CASSPVPRAAITYGYTF
j_call: TRBJ2-5; v_call: TRBV11-2; clone_size: few; d_call: TRBD2; cdr3_nt: TGTGCCAGCAGCTTATGGCCCTTTAAGAGGCGGGGGAGATTAGAGACCCAGTACTTC; cdr3_aa: CASSLWPFKRRGRLETQYF
j_call: TRBJ1-2; v_call: TRBV4-2; clone_size: many; d_call: TRBD1; cdr3_nt: TGTGCCAGCAGCCAAGACATAGGGACAGACTATGGCTACACCTTC; cdr3_aa: CASSQDIGTDYGYTF
j_call: TRBJ1-1; v_call: TRBV3-1; clone_size: many; d_call: .; cdr3_nt: TGTGCCAGCAGTCCCCCGGGGGTAAACACTGAAGCTTTCTTT; cdr3_aa: CASSPPGVNTEAFF
j_call: TRBJ2-5; v_call: TRBV29-1; clone_size: .; d_call: .; cdr3_nt: TGCAGCGTTGTGTGGGTCGGGTACCATCAAGAGACCCAGTACTTC; cdr3_aa: CSVVWVGYHQETQYF
j_call: TRBJ2-2; v_call: TRBV6-1; clone_size: .; d_call: TRBD1; cdr3_nt: TGTGCCAGCAGGGGGACAGGGGGCGGCGGCGGGGAGCTGTTTTTT; cdr3_aa: CASRGTGGGGGELFF
j_call: TRBJ1-2; v_call: TRBV19; clone_size: .; d_call: TRBD1; cdr3_nt: TGTGCCAGTAGTATAGGGACAGGGCGTAACTATGGCTACACCTTC; cdr3_aa: CASSIGTGRNYGYTF
j_call: TRBJ2-5; v_call: TRBV4-3; clone_size: .; d_call: .; cdr3_nt: TGCGCCAGCAGCCAAGACGTAGGGCGGGAGACCCAGTACTTC; cdr3_aa: CASSQDVGRETQYF
j_call: TRBJ1-2; v_call: TRBV7-8; clone_size: .; d_call: .; cdr3_nt: TGTGCCAGCAGCTTAACAGGGAGCGACCGTGGCTACACCTTC; cdr3_aa: CASSLTGSDRGYTF
j_call: TRBJ2-5; v_call: TRBV29-1; clone_size: .; d_call: .; cdr3_nt: TGCAGCGTTCGGGGCAGGGTGAGGGTGGAGACCCAGTACTTC; cdr3_aa: CSVRGRVRVETQYF